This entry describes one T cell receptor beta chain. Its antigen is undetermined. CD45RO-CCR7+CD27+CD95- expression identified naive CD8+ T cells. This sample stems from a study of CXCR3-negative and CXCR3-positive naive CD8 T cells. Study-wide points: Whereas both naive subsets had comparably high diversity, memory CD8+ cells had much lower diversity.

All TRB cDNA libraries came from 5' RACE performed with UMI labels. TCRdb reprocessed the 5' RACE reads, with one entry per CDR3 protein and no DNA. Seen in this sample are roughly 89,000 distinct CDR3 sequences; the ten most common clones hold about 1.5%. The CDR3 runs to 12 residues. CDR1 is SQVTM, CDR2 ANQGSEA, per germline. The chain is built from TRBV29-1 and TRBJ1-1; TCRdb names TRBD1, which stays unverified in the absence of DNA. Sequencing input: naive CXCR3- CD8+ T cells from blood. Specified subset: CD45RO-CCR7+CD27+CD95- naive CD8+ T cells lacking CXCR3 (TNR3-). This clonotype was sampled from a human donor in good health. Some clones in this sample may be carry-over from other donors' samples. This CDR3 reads CSVEEDRAEAFF.